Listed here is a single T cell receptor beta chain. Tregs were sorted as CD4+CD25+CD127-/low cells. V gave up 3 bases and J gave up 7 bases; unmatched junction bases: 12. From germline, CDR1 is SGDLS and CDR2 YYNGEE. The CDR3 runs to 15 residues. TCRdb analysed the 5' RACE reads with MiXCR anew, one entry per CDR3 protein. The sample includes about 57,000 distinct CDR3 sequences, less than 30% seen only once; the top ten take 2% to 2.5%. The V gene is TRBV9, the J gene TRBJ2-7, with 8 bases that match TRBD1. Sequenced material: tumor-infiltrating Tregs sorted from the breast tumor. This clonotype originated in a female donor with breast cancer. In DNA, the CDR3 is TGTGCCAGCAGCGCCTGGACAGGGTCCGTAGGGGAGCAGTACTTC. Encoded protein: CASSAWTGSVGEQYF.